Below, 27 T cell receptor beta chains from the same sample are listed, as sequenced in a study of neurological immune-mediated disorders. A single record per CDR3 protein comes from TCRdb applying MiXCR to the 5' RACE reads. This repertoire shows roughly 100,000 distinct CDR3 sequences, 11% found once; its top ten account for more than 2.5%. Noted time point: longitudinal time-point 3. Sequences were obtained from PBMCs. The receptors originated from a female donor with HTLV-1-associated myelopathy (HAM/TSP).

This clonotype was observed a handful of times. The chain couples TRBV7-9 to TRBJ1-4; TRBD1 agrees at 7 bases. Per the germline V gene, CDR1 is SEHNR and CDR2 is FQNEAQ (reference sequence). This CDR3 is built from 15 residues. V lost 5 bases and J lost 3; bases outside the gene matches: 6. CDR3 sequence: CASSAGGTANEKLFF. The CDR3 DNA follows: TGTGCCAGCAGCGCAGGGGGGACAGCTAATGAAAAACTGTTTTTT.

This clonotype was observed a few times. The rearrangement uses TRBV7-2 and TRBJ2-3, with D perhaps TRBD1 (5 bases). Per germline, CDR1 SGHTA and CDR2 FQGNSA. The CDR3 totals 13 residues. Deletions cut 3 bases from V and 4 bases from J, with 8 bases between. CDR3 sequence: CASSFGAPDTQYF. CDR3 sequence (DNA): TGTGCCAGCAGCTTTGGGGCTCCAGATACGCAGTATTTT.

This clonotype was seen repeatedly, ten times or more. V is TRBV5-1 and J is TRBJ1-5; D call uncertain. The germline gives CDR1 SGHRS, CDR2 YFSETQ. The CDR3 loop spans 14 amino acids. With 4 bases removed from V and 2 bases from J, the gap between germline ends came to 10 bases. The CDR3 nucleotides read TGCGCCAGCAGCCCGTCCGGGGGCAATCAGCCCCAGCATTTT. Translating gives CASSPSGGNQPQHF.

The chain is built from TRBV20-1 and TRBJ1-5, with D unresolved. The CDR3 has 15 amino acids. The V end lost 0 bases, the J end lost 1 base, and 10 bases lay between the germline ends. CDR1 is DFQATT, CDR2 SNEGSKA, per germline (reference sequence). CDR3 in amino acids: CSARDRRGSNQPQHF. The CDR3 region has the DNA TGCAGTGCTAGAGATCGCCGAGGGAGCAATCAGCCCCAGCATTTT.

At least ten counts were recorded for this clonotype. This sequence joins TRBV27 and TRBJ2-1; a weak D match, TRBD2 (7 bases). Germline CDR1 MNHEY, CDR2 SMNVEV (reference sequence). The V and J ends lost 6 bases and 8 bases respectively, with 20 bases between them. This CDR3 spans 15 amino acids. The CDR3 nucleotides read TGTGCCAGCAGCCCTTATAGGGGGGGGGCCCATGAGCAGTTCTTC. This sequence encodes CASSPYRGGAHEQFF.

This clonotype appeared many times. The CDR3 bases are TGCAGTGCCCTGGACCCTGCGAGCAATCAGCCCCAGCATTTT. It encodes CSALDPASNQPQHF. The chain carries TRBV20-1 and TRBJ1-5; D not resolved. V lost 6 bases and J lost 1, with 13 bases in between. The germline gives CDR1 DFQATT, CDR2 SNEGSKA (reference sequence). The CDR3 has 14 residues.

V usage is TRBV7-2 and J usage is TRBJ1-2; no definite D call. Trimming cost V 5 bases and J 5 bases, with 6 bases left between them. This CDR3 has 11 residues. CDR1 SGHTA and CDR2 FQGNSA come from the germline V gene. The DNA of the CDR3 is TGTGCCAGCAGCCAACAATATGGCTACACCTTC. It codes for CASSQQYGYTF.

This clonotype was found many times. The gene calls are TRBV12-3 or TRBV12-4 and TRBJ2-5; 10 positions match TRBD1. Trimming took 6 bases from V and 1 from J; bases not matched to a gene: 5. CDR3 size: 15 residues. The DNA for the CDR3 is TGTGCCAGCAGGGAAGGGACAGGGGCCCAAGAGACCCAGTACTTC. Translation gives CASREGTGAQETQYF.

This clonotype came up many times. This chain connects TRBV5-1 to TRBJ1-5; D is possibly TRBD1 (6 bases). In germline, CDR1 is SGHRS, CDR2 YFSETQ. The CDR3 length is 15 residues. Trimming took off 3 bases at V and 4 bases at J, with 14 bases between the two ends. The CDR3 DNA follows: TGCGCCAGCAGCTCAAATCCGGGACATAATCAGCCCCAGCATTTT. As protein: CASSSNPGHNQPQHF.

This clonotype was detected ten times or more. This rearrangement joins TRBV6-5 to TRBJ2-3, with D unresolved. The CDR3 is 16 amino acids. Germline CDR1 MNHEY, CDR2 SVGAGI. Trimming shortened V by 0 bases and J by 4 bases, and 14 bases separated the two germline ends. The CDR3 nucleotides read TGTGCCAGCAGTTACTCAGGGTTCACGCCCTCAGATACGCAGTATTTT. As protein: CASSYSGFTPSDTQYF.

The CDR3 sequence: CSALLVPASSVETQYF. In DNA, the CDR3 is TGCAGTGCCTTACTGGTCCCAGCGTCATCCGTGGAGACCCAGTACTTC. This chain uses TRBV20-1 with TRBJ2-5; D gene uncertain. The CDR3 consists of 16 residues. Trimming removed 6 bases at V and 5 bases at J, with 25 bases between. Germline CDR1 is DFQATT and CDR2 is SNEGSKA (reference sequence).

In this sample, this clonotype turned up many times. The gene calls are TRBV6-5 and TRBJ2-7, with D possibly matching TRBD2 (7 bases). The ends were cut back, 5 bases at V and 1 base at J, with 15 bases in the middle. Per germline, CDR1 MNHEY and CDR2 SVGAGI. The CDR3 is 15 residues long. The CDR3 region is CASSPAGARSYEQYF. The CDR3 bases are TGTGCCAGCAGTCCCGCGGGGGCAAGGTCCTACGAGCAGTACTTC.

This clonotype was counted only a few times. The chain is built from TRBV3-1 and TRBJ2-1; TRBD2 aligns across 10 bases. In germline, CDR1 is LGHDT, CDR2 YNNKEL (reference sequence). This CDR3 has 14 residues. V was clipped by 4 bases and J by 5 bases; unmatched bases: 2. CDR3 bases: TGTGCCAGCAGCCGTAGCGGGGGGAACAATGAGCAGTTCTTC. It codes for CASSRSGGNNEQFF.

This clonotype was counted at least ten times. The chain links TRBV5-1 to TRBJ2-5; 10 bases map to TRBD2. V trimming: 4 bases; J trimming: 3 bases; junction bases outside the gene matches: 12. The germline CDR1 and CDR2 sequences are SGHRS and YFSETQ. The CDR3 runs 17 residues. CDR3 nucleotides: TGCGCCAGCAGCGGGGGTGCGTCCAGCGGGGGGGAAGAGACCCAGTACTTC. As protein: CASSGGASSGGEETQYF.

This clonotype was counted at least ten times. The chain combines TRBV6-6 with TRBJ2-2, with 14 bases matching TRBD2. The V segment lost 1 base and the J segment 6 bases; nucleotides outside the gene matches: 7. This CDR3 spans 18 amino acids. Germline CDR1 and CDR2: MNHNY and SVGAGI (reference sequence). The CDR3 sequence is CASSYLGLAGGPAGELFF. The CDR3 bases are TGTGCCAGCAGTTACTTAGGACTAGCGGGGGGCCCAGCCGGGGAGCTGTTTTTT.

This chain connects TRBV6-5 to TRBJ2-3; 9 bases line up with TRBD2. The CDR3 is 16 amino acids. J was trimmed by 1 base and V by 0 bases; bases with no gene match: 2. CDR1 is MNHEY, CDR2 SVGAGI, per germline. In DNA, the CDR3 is TGTGCCAGCAGTTACTCGCGGGGGGGAGGCACAGATACGCAGTATTTT. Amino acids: CASSYSRGGGTDTQYF.

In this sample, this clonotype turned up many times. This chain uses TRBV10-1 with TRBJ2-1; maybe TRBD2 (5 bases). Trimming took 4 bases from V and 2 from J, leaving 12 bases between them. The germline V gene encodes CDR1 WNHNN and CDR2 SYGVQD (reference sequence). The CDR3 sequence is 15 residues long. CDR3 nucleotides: TGCGCCAGCAGTGCGGACTTGGGCGCCTACAATGAGCAGTTCTTC. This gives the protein CASSADLGAYNEQFF.

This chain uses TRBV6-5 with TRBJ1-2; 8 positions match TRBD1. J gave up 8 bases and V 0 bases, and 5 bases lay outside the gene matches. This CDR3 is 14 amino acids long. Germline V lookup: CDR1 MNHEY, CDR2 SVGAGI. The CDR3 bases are TGTGCCAGCAGTTACTCCGGGGCAGGGGGCGGCTACACCTTC. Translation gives CASSYSGAGGGYTF.

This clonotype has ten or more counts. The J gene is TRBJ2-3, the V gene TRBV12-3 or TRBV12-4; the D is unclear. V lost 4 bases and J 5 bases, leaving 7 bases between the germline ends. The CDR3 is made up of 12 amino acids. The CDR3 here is CASSSVGDTQYF. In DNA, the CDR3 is TGTGCCAGCAGTTCCGTCGGAGATACGCAGTATTTT.

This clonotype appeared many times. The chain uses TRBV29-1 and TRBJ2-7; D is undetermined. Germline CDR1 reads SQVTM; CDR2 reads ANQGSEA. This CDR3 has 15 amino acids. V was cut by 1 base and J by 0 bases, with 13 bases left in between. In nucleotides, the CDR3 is TGCAGCGTTGAAGCGCTTGGCCGGAGCTCCTACGAGCAGTACTTC. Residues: CSVEALGRSSYEQYF.

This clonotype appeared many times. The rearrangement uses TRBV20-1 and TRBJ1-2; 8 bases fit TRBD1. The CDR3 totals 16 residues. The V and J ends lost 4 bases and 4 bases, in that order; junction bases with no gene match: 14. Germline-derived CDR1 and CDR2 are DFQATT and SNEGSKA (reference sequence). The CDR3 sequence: CSAINSDRGLSYGYTF. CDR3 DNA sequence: TGCAGTGCTATCAACTCCGACAGGGGTTTATCCTATGGCTACACCTTC.

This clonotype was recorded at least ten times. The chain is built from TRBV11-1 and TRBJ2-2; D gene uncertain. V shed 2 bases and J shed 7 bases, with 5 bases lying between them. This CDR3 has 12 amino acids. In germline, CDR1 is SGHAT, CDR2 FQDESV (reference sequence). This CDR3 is CASSLWDGELFF. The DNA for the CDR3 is TGTGCCAGCAGCTTATGGGACGGGGAGCTGTTTTTT.

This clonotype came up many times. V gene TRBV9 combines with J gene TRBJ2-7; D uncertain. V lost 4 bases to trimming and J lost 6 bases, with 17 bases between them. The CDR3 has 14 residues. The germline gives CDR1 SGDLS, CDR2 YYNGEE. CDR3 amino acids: CASSPSRSVGEQYF. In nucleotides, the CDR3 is TGTGCCAGCAGCCCCTCTCGAAGCGTGGGCGAGCAGTACTTC.

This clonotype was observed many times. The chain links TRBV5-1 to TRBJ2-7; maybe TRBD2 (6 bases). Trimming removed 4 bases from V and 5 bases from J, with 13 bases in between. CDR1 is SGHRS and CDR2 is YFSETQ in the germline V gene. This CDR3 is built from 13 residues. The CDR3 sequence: CASSAGLSHEQYF. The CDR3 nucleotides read TGCGCCAGCAGCGCTGGACTATCCCACGAGCAGTACTTC.

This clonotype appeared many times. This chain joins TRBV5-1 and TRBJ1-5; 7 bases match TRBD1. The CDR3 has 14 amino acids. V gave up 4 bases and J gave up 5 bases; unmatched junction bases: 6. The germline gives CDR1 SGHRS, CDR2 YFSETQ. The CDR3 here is CASSPGQEDQPQHF. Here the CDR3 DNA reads TGCGCCAGCAGCCCTGGACAGGAAGATCAGCCCCAGCATTTT.

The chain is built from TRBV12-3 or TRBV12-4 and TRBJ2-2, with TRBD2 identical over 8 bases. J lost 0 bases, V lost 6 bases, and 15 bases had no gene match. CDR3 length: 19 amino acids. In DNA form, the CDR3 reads TGTGCCAGCAGATCACGGGGGGGACTCACTTACCCGAACACCGGGGAGCTGTTTTTT. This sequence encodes CASRSRGGLTYPNTGELFF.

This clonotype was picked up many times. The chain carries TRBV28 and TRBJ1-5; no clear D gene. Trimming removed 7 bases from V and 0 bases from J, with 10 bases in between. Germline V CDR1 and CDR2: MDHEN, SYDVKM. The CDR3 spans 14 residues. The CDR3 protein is CASNGLYSNQPQHF. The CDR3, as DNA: TGTGCCAGCAACGGCCTTTATAGCAATCAGCCCCAGCATTTT.